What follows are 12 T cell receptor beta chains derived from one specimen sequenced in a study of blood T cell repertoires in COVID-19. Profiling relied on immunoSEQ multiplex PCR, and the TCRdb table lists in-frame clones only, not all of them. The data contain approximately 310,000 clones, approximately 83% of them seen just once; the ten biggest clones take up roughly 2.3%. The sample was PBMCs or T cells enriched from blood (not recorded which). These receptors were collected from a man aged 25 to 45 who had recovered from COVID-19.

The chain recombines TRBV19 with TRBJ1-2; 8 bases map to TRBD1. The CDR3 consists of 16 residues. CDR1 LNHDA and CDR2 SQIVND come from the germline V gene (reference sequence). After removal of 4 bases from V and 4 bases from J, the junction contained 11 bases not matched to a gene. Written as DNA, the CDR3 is TGTGCCAGTAGTACCCAGGGGGCGAGGGGCTTCTATGGCTACACCTTC. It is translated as CASSTQGARGFYGYTF.

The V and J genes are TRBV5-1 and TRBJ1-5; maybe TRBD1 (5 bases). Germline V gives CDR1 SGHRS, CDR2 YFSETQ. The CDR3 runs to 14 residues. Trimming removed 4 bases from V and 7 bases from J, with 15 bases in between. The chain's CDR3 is CASSPGGEWQPQHF. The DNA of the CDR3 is TGCGCCAGCAGCCCTGGAGGGGAGTGGCAGCCCCAGCATTTT.

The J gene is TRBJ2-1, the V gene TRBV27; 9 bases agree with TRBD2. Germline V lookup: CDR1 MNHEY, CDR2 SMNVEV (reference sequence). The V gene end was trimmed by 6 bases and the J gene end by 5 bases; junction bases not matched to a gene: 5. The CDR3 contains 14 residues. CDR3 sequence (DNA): TGTGCCAGCAGGCGGGGGGGCCGGGACAATGAGCAGTTCTTC. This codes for CASRRGGRDNEQFF.

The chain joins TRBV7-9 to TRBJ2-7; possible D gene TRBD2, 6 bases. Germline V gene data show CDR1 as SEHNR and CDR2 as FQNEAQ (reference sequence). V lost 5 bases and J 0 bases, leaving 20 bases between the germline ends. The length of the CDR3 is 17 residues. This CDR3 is CASSPIGTFVSSYEQYF. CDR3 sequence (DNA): TGTGCCAGCAGCCCAATCGGGACTTTCGTCAGCTCCTACGAGCAGTACTTC. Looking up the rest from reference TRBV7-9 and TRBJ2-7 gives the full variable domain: DTGVSQNPRHKITKRGQNVTFRCDPISEHNRLYWYRQTLGQGPEFLTYFQNEAQLEKSRLLSDRFSAERPKGSFSTLEIQRTEQGDSAMYLCASSPIGTFVSSYEQYFGPGTRLTVT.

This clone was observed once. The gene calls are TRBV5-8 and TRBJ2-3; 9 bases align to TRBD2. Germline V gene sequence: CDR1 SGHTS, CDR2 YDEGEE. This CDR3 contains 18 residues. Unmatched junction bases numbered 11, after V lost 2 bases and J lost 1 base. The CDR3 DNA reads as TGTGCCAGCAGCTTATTAGCGGGGGACCTCTTACGCACAGATACGCAGTATTTT. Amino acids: CASSLLAGDLLRTDTQYF.

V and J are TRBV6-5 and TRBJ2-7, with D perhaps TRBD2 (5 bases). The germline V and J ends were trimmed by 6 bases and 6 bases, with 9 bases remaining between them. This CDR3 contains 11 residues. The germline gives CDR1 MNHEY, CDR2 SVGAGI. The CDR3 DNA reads TGTGCCAGCAGGAGGGCCGCCGAGCAGTACTTC. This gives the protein CASRRAAEQYF.

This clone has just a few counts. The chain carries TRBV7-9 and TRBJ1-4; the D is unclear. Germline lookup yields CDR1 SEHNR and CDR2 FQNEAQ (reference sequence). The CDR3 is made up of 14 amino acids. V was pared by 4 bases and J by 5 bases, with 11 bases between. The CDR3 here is CASSSTWVNEKLFF. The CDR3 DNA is TGTGCCAGCAGCTCGACATGGGTGAATGAAAAACTGTTTTTT.

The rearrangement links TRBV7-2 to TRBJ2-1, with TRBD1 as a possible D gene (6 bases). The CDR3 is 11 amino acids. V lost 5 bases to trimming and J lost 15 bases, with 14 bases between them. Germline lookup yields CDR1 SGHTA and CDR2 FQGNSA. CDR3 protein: CASSPRTTGFF. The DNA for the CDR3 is TGTGCCAGCAGCCCACGCACGACAGGGTTCTTC.

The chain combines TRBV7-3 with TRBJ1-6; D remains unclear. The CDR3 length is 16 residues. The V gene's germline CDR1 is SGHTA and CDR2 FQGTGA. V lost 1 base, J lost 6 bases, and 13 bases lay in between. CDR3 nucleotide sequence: TGTGCCAGCAGCTTAAGGGTACGGGGTAGTAATTCACCCCTCCACTTT. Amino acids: CASSLRVRGSNSPLHF.

The CDR3, as DNA: TGTGCCAGCAGCCAAGGACTAGCGGCTCGCACAGATACGCAGTATTTT. Protein: CASSQGLAARTDTQYF. The J gene is TRBJ2-3, the V gene TRBV5-4, with 10 bases fitting TRBD2. The CDR3 spans 16 residues. Losses at the gene ends were 4 bases for V and 1 base for J; bases not matched to a gene: 6. Germline CDR1 is SGHNT and CDR2 is YYREEE (reference sequence).

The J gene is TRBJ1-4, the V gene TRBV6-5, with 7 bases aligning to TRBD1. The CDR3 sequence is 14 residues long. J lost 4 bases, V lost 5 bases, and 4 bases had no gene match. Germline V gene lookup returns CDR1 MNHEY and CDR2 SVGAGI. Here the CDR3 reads CASSMTGYNEKLFF. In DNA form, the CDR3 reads TGTGCCAGCAGTATGACAGGGTATAATGAAAAACTGTTTTTT.

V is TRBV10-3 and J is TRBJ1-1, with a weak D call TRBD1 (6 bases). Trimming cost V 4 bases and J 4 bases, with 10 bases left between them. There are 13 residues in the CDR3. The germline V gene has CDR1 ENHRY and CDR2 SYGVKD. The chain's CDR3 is CAISGGGRTEAFF. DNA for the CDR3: TGTGCCATCAGTGGCGGGGGCCGCACTGAAGCTTTCTTT.